The subject of this entry is one TCR beta chain. Profiled with immunoSEQ multiplex PCR; TCRdb holds only in-frame clones, not every one. The data contain some 61,000 clones, about 94% of them seen just once; the ten biggest clones take up about 3%. These data are taken from a study of T cells after posttransplantation cyclophosphamide. The CDR3 contains 13 residues. Per germline, CDR1 LNHDA and CDR2 SQIVND (reference sequence). V lost 6 bases to trimming and J lost 4 bases, with 12 bases between them. The source is a young woman in good health and a related stem cell transplant donor. Sequencing used PBMCs. The V call is TRBV19, the J call TRBJ1-1; no firm D call. The CDR3 here is CASSTWAATEAFF. The CDR3 nucleotides are TGTGCCAGTAGCACCTGGGCGGCCACTGAAGCTTTCTTT.